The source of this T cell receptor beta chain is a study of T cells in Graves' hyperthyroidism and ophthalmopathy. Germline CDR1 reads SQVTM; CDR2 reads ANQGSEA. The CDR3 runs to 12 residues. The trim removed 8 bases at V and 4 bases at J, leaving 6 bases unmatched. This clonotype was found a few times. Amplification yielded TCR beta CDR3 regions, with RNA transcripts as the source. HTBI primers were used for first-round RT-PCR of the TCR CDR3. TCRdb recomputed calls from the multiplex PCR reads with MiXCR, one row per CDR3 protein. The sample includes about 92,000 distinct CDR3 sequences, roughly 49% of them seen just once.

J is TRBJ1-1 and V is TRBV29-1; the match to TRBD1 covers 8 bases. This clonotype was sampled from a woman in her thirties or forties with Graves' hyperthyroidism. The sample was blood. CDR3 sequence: CSYRGRVTEAFF. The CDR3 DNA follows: TGCAGCTACAGGGGGAGGGTCACTGAAGCTTTCTTT.